The 12 T cell receptor beta chains below all came from one sample that was sequenced in a study of regulatory T cells in long-lasting Graves disease. Arm-PCR of CDR3 regions with iRepertoire HTBI primers generated TCR beta libraries. TCRdb recomputed calls from the multiplex PCR reads with MiXCR, one row per CDR3 protein. The table shows some 410,000 distinct CDR3 sequences, with around 15% occurring only once. Noted time point: newly diagnosed GD, antithyroid drugs for less than 3 months. The TCR library used RNA extracted from PBMCs. This sample was shared with a second study, whose subject was T cells in Graves' hyperthyroidism and ophthalmopathy.

The sample consisted of peripheral blood mononuclear cells (PBMCs), taken at new diagnosis, from a patient treated with antithyroid drugs. Receptor source: a woman aged 25-40 years with Graves disease.

The chain carries TRBV7-6 and TRBJ1-4; unclear D gene. Germline V gives CDR1 SGHVS, CDR2 FNYEAQ. This CDR3 comprises 14 residues. V lost 5 bases to trimming and J lost 5 bases, with 12 bases between them. DNA for the CDR3: TGTGCCAGCAGCCTCGGAACCTCAAATGAAAAACTGTTTTTT. It codes for CASSLGTSNEKLFF. The full variable domain, in which reference TRBV7-6 and TRBJ1-4 provide the parts outside the CDR3, is GAGVSQSPRYKVTKRGQDVALRCDPISGHVSLYWYRQALGQGPEFLTYFNYEAQQDKSGLPNDRFSAERPEGSISTLTIQRTEQRDSAMYRCASSLGTSNEKLFFGSGTQLSVL.

This clonotype was recorded many times. V gene TRBV20-1 combines with J gene TRBJ1-1; TRBD1 matches at 9 bases. V lost 6 bases, J lost 5 bases, and 7 bases stayed unmatched. The CDR3 totals 13 residues. Germline V lookup: CDR1 DFQATT, CDR2 SNEGSKA (reference sequence). CDR3 nucleotide sequence: TGCAGTGCCCTGGGACAGGGAAAGACTGAAGCTTTCTTT. The encoded protein is CSALGQGKTEAFF.

This clonotype was recorded at least ten times. The J gene is TRBJ2-5, the V gene TRBV7-2, with TRBD2 matching over 10 bases. CDR1 and CDR2 from the germline V gene are SGHTA and FQGNSA. CDR3 length: 15 amino acids. V trimming: 7 bases; J trimming: 5 bases; junction bases outside the gene matches: 10. CDR3 region: CASTPGGLATETQYF. The CDR3 coding sequence is TGTGCCAGCACCCCGGGGGGACTAGCGACCGAGACCCAGTACTTC.

This clonotype was recorded many times. The chain uses TRBV28 and TRBJ2-1; 8 bases match TRBD2. CDR3 length equals 14 residues. The germline V gene has CDR1 MDHEN and CDR2 SYDVKM. Losses at the gene ends were 6 bases for V and 7 bases for J; bases not matched to a gene: 8. The CDR3 loop reads CASSLSGIDNEQFF. CDR3 DNA sequence: TGTGCCAGCAGCCTTAGCGGGATTGATAATGAGCAGTTCTTC. The variable domain in full, with the rest retrieved from reference TRBV28 and TRBJ2-1, is DVKVTQSSRYLVKRTGEKVFLECVQDMDHENMFWYRQDPGLGLRLIYFSYDVKMKEKGDIPEGYSVSREKKERFSLILESASTNQTSMYLCASSLSGIDNEQFFGPGTRLTVL.

The CDR3 region has the DNA TGTGCCAGCAGTATTGGGGAGACTGAAGCTTTCTTT. Protein product: CASSIGETEAFF. J is TRBJ1-1 and V is TRBV25-1; no clear D gene. Germline loops: CDR1 MGHDK, CDR2 SYGVNS. The V end was cut by 5 bases, the J end by 5 bases, with 9 bases between. This CDR3 region has 12 residues.

The chain recombines TRBV7-2 with TRBJ2-7, with D uncertain. The germline V and J ends were trimmed by 2 bases and 0 bases, with 8 bases remaining between them. Germline CDR1 is SGHTA and CDR2 is FQGNSA. The CDR3 has 14 residues. The CDR3 coding sequence is TGTGCCAGCAGCTTACGCGAAATCTCCTACGAGCAGTACTTC. Residues: CASSLREISYEQYF.

This clonotype was observed many times. This chain uses TRBV28 with TRBJ2-7, with D possibly TRBD2 on 6 matching bases. The ends were cut back, 7 bases at V and 3 bases at J, with 19 bases in the middle. The CDR3 runs 15 residues. Germline lookup yields CDR1 MDHEN and CDR2 SYDVKM. The CDR3 DNA reads as TGTGCCAGCACCGGGCTACCAGGGACTCTCTACGAGCAGTACTTC. This sequence encodes CASTGLPGTLYEQYF.

This clonotype was observed at least ten times. The chain has TRBV28 and TRBJ2-7; D is unresolved. This CDR3 has 14 amino acids. Deletions cut 6 bases from V and 4 bases from J, with 16 bases between. The germline V gene has CDR1 MDHEN and CDR2 SYDVKM. CDR3 protein: CASRAPPSTYEQYF. The CDR3 coding sequence is TGTGCCAGCAGAGCTCCCCCGTCAACTTACGAGCAGTACTTC.

This clonotype was seen many times. The V gene is TRBV2, the J gene TRBJ1-2; the D gene is possibly TRBD1 (5 bases). V gave up 4 bases and J gave up 0 bases, with 9 bases separating them. This CDR3 comprises 14 residues. From germline, CDR1 is SNHLY and CDR2 FYNNEI. The CDR3 spells CASSGGRSNYGYTF. DNA of the CDR3: TGTGCCAGCAGTGGGGGCAGGTCTAACTATGGCTACACCTTC.

This clonotype was seen repeatedly, ten times or more. This chain links TRBV7-8 with TRBJ2-7; D gene unclear. Trimming removed 3 bases at V and 0 bases at J, with 12 bases between. CDR1 is SGHVS and CDR2 is FQNEAQ in the germline V gene. This CDR3 contains 15 residues. CDR3 coding DNA: TGTGCCAGCAGCTTCGACCTTATAGGCTCCTACGAGCAGTACTTC. It encodes CASSFDLIGSYEQYF.

This chain links TRBV5-6 with TRBJ2-4, with a tentative D call TRBD2 (6 bases). V shed 0 bases and J shed 4 bases, with 14 bases lying between them. The CDR3 runs to 16 residues. CDR1 is SGHDT and CDR2 is YYEEEE in the germline V gene. CDR3 DNA sequence: TGTGCCAGCAGCTTGGCCCCCGGGACTGGGAAAAACATTCAGTACTTC. Residues: CASSLAPGTGKNIQYF.

This clonotype has at least ten counts. This chain joins TRBV7-9 and TRBJ2-1, with TRBD2 as a possible D gene (5 bases). The germline CDR1 and CDR2 sequences are SEHNR and FQNEAQ (reference sequence). V was shortened by 1 base and J by 4 bases, with 8 bases between the two germline ends. CDR3 length: 14 amino acids. The CDR3, as DNA: TGTGCCAGCAGCTTAGGGACTTTTTACAATGAGCAGTTCTTC. Its translation is CASSLGTFYNEQFF.